This T cell receptor (beta chain) was observed in a study of T cell responses to AZD1222 COVID-19 vaccine. The CDR3 has 15 amino acids. Germline CDR1 reads LNHDA; CDR2 reads SQIVND (reference sequence). The ends were cut back, 5 bases at V and 2 bases at J, with 14 bases in the middle. The repertoire was sequenced with immunoSEQ multiplex PCR; TCRdb's copy has only in-frame clones and lacks some. The sample holds about 79,000 clones, around 82% seen once. The material was peripheral blood, obtained on day 0 of AZD1222 vaccination. The receptor's source is an adult in good health. V usage is TRBV19 and J usage is TRBJ2-3; the D is unclear. CDR3: CASSPGPALTDTQYF. CDR3 sequence (DNA): TGTGCCAGTAGTCCCGGCCCTGCCCTCACAGATACGCAGTATTTT.